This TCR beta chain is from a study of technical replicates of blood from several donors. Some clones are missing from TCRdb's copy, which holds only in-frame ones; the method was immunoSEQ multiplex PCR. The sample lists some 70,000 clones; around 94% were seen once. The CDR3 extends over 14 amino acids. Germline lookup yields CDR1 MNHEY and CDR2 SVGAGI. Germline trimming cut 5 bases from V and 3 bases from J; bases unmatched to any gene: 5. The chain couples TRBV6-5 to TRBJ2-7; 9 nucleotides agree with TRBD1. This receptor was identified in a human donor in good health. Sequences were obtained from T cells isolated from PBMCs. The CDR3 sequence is CASSRDRVNYEQYF. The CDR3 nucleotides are TGTGCCAGCAGTCGGGACAGGGTAAACTACGAGCAGTACTTC.